This T cell receptor beta chain stems from a study of cytomegalovirus exposure and HLA in healthy donors. Study-level background: Drawn from HLA-typed donors, 65 million to 100 million unique TCRs were held in an early data release.

V was shortened by 0 bases and J by 3 bases, with 8 bases between the two germline ends. The CDR3 has 14 amino acids. Germline CDR1 is MNHEY and CDR2 is SMNVEV (reference sequence). Details on this clone: The antigen is undetermined.

Study observations and caveats: With later analysis, a missense DCLRE1C variant became linked to TCR beta V- and J-gene trimming. Cytomegalovirus-associated TCR beta chains were listed, numbering roughly 150.

This PCR relied on a set of 60 Vbeta primers and 13 Jbeta primers. TCRdb's copy holds only in-frame clones and misses some; the assay was immunoSEQ multiplex PCR. Of roughly 150,000 clones in the sample, roughly 80% were seen once. Input material: PBMCs. The chain combines TRBV27 with TRBJ1-2, with D hard to call. This sequence was found in a male donor in good health and CMV-seronegative. This CDR3 is CASSLSGSHYGYTF. In nucleotides, the CDR3 is TGTGCCAGCAGTTTATCGGGCAGCCACTATGGCTACACCTTC.